The present entry profiles one T cell receptor (beta chain) with its context. What it recognizes is unknown. Being one base from a much bigger clone, this may be a read error. From germline, CDR1 is LGHNA and CDR2 YNFKEQ. CDR3 length: 19 residues. The sample is drawn from a study of breast tumors, draining lymph nodes, adjacent tissues. Breast cancer patients provided tissue from their axillary draining lymph nodes. Whole-study findings and limits: Most tumor T cells seemingly derive from lymph node, then expand in tumor.

TCRdb redid the calling of the multiplex PCR reads with MiXCR, one entry per CDR3 protein. The table lists tens of thousands of distinct CDR3 sequences, approximately 19% of them singletons. The source of this sequence is a female donor with breast cancer. Some clones in this sample may be carry-over from other donors' samples. Input material: axillary lymph node tissue. The rearrangement joins TRBV4-2 to TRBJ2-5, with 12 bases that match TRBD2. CDR3 sequence: CVSSQDRLAGGPLSETQYF. CDR3 nucleotides: TGTGTCAGCAGCCAAGATAGGCTAGCGGGAGGGCCGCTATCCGAGACCCAGTACTTC.